The clone carrying this T cell receptor (beta chain) appeared a single time. Its cognate antigen is unknown. Using RNA transcripts, the TCR beta CDR3 regions were amplified. HTBI primers served in a first-round RT-PCR, which a second-round multiplex PCR followed. In TCRdb, the multiplex PCR reads were re-called with MiXCR into one record per CDR3 protein. Altogether some 1.1 million distinct CDR3 sequences are present, less than 45% being singletons, with the ten largest covering 11%. The entry originates in a study of Graves' ophthalmopathy and Graves' hyperthyroidism. About the study: Hyperthyroidism was considered stable when no ophthalmopathy appeared within 18 months of follow-up.

Other autoimmune diseases, uncontrolled infections, pregnancy or lactation excluded patients from enrollment. Study-wide results and caveats: Ophthalmopathy progression cases were predicted by the model with 70.59% sensitivity and about 72% specificity.

Deletions cut 7 bases from V and 4 bases from J, with 19 bases between. This CDR3 spans 15 amino acids. CDR1 is SNHLY and CDR2 is FYNNEI in the germline V gene. The receptor was isolated from an adult man with Graves' hyperthyroidism. The chain is built from TRBV2 and TRBJ2-5; D perhaps matches TRBD2 (5 bases). The material sequenced was peripheral blood or thyroid tissue (not recorded which). CDR3 nucleotides: TGTGCCAGCAAATTTTCCGGGGAGATACGAGAGACCCAGTACTTC. As protein: CASKFSGEIRETQYF. Filled out from reference TRBV2 and TRBJ2-5, the complete variable domain reads EPEVTQTPSHQVTQMGQEVILRCVPISNHLYFYWYRQILGQKVEFLVSFYNNEISEKSEIFDDQFSVERPDGSNFTLKIRSTKLEDSAMYFCASKFSGEIRETQYFGPGTRLLVL.